This T cell receptor (beta chain) stems from a study of long-term antiretroviral therapy in people with HIV. Overall study findings and caveats: Even long-term ART left TRB diversity below transplant donor controls, despite gains.

Note on this clone: Antigen specificity is unknown.

Sequencing used immunoSEQ v3.0 at survey level. The repertoire was sequenced with immunoSEQ multiplex PCR; TCRdb's copy has only in-frame clones and lacks some. Here the sample spans roughly 20,000 clones, 65% to 85% being singletons. CDR1 is SQVTM and CDR2 is ANQGSEA in the germline V gene. V lost 1 base to trimming and J lost 0 bases, with 10 bases between them. The CDR3 spans 15 residues. V and J are TRBV29-1 and TRBJ2-1; tentative D call: TRBD1 (6 bases). This clonotype was sampled from a man aged 25 to 40 with HIV. Here the sequenced sample was unsorted PBMCs, taken 1.5 years after starting antiretroviral therapy. The CDR3 bases are TGCAGCGTTGAAGGACAGGCCAGCTCCTACAATGAGCAGTTCTTC. This translates into CSVEGQASSYNEQFF.